Each of the 9 T cell receptor beta chains below was sequenced from the same sample in a study of patients and donors after allogeneic stem cell transplantation. TCRdb analysed the RT-PCR reads with MiXCR anew, one entry per CDR3 protein. The data show approximately 200,000 distinct CDR3 sequences, roughly two fifths seen once. Sequences were obtained from blood, either unsorted or a sorted T cell fraction (not recorded which). Receptor source: a human donor who was either an allogeneic HSCT recipient or a stem cell or donor lymphocyte infusion donor (not recorded which). It is not recorded whose cells these are; they may come from a transplant donor.

This clonotype showed up many times. CDR3 sequence reads: CASSPGRNTEAFF. In DNA, the CDR3 is TGTGCCAGCAGCCCGGGACGGAACACTGAAGCTTTCTTT. J is TRBJ1-1 and V is TRBV11-3, with a tentative D call TRBD1 (5 bases). This CDR3 region has 13 residues. CDR1 is SGHNT, CDR2 YENEEA, per germline. V shed 5 bases and J shed 1 base, with 8 bases lying between them.

The chain recombines TRBV9 with TRBJ2-3; D gene uncertain. V lost 0 bases and J 5 bases, leaving 4 bases between the germline ends. Per the germline V gene, CDR1 is SGDLS and CDR2 is YYNGEE. This CDR3 region has 12 residues. The CDR3 nucleotides are TGTGCCAGCAGCGTAGGGGGAGATACGCAGTATTTT. Protein: CASSVGGDTQYF. The whole variable domain, remainder taken from reference TRBV9 and TRBJ2-3, is DSGVTQTPKHLITATGQRVTLRCSPRSGDLSVYWYQQSLDQGLQFLIQYYNGEERAKGNILERFSAQQFPDLHSELNLSSLELGDSALYFCASSVGGDTQYFGPGTRLTVL.

V is TRBV20-1 and J is TRBJ1-5; 8 nucleotides agree with TRBD1. V trimming: 6 bases; J trimming: 3 bases; junction bases outside the gene matches: 13. Germline CDR1 is DFQATT and CDR2 is SNEGSKA (reference sequence). The CDR3 extends over 16 amino acids. Here the CDR3 DNA reads TGCAGTGCCCCGTCAGGGGGCGGCGGGCACAATCAGCCCCAGCATTTT. Protein sequence: CSAPSGGGGHNQPQHF.

In its sample, this clonotype was seen a few times. This chain uses TRBV6-6 with TRBJ1-1; perhaps TRBD1 as D (5 bases). The germline CDR1 and CDR2 sequences are MNHNY and SVGAGI (reference sequence). The CDR3 contains 18 residues. Between the trimmed V and J ends, which lost 5 bases and 1 base, there was a span of 23 bases. This chain's CDR3 is CASSIGWDSNAGNTEAFF. CDR3 sequence (DNA): TGTGCCAGCAGTATAGGCTGGGACTCCAACGCGGGGAACACTGAAGCTTTCTTT.

The V and J genes are TRBV28 and TRBJ2-1, with a possible D match to TRBD2 (7 bases). The CDR3 spans 18 residues. With 6 bases removed from V and 6 bases from J, the gap between germline ends came to 27 bases. Germline CDR1 and CDR2: MDHEN and SYDVKM. Here the CDR3 DNA reads TGTGCCAGCAGCATGACACTGGGGCTTCGGGGGGCCCTCAATGAGCAGTTCTTC. Its protein is CASSMTLGLRGALNEQFF.

The chain carries TRBV7-2 and TRBJ1-5; D uncertain. The CDR3 extends over 14 amino acids. Germline V gives CDR1 SGHTA, CDR2 FQGNSA. Trimming shortened V by 1 base and J by 6 bases, and 10 bases separated the two germline ends. Here the CDR3 DNA reads TGTGCCAGCAGCTTAGTGGGGTTCGGTCAGCCCCAGCATTTT. It codes for CASSLVGFGQPQHF.

The count of this clonotype is one. The rearrangement joins TRBV23-1 to TRBJ2-2; tentatively, D is TRBD1 (5 bases). TRBV23-1 is treated as an ORF (open reading frame) with a function not yet certain. The ends were cut back, 7 bases at V and 5 bases at J, with 14 bases in the middle. This CDR3 is built from 14 residues. The DNA for the CDR3 is TGCGCCAGCACGTTAAAGGGGCGAACCGGGGAGCTGTTTTTT. It translates to CASTLKGRTGELFF.

CDR3 loop: CASSQRVAGGYTF. CDR3 DNA sequence: TGTGCCAGCAGTCAGCGTGTCGCGGGGGGCTACACCTTC. V is TRBV6-5 and J is TRBJ1-2; D is unclear. With 5 bases removed from V and 8 bases from J, the gap between germline ends came to 15 bases. CDR1 is MNHEY, CDR2 SVGAGI, per germline. The CDR3 is made up of 13 amino acids.

The rearrangement joins TRBV18 to TRBJ1-1; 8 bases map to TRBD1. The V segment lost 6 bases and the J segment 11 bases; nucleotides outside the gene matches: 11. This CDR3 has 13 amino acids. CDR1 is KGHSH and CDR2 is LQKENI in the germline V gene. The CDR3 here is CASSPDRELGAFF. The CDR3 nucleotides read TGTGCCAGCTCGCCGGACAGGGAACTTGGGGCTTTCTTT.